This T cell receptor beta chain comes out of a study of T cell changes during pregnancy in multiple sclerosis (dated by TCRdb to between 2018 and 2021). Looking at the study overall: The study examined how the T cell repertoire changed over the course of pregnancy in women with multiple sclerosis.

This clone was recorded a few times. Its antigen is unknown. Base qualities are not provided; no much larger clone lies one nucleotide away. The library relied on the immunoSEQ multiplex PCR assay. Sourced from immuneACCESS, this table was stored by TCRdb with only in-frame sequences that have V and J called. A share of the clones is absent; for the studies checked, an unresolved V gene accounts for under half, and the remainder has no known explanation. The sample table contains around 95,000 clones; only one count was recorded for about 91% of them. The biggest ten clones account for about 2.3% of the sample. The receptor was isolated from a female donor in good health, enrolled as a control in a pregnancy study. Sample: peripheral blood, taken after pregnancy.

The base sequence is TGTGCCAGCCGAAGTGGGAGGTATGGCTACACCTTC. Translated, it reads CASRSGRYGYTF. The sequence links TRBV28 to TRBJ1-2, with the D gene uncertain. CDR1 and CDR2, per the germline V gene, are MDHEN and SYDVKM. From cysteine to phenylalanine, the CDR3 is 12 amino acids long. CDR3 DNA is the only sequence kept; it has 36 bases, read in frame from the first base. At the junction V is shortened by 8 bases and J by 5 bases, with 12 bases in between.